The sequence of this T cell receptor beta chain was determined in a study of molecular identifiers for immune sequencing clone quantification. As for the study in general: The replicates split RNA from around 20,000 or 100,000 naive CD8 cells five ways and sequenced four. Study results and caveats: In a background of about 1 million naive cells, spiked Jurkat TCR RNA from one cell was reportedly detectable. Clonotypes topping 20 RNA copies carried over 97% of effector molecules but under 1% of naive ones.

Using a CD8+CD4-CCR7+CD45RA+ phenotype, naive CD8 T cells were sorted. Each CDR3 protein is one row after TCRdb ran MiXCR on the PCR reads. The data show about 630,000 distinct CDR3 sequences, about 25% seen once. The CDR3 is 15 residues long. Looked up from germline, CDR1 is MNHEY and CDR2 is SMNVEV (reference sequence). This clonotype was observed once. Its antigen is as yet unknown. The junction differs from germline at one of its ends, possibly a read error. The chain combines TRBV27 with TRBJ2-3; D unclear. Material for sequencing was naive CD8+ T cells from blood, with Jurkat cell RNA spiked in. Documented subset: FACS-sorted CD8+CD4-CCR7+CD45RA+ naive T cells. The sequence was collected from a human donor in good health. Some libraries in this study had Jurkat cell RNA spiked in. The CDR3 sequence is CASSPANGPEDTPYF. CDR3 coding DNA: TGTGCCAGCAGTCCCGCCAATGGCCCGGAAGATACGCCGTATTTT.